Following are 17 T cell receptor beta chains from one sample sequenced in a study of blood T cells in healthy people across ages. Through a sample-barcoded 5' primer and a J-beta primer mix, a second PCR was run for 7 to 11 cycles. TCRdb processed the 5' RACE reads anew with MiXCR; each CDR3 protein has one entry. Among about 970,000 distinct CDR3 sequences, just over 50% were seen once, and the ten largest hold roughly 23%. Sequencing was performed on blood. These receptors came from a woman aged 55-75 years in good health.

The chain links TRBV29-1 to TRBJ2-3; TRBD2 might be the D (5 bases). Germline V CDR1 and CDR2: SQVTM, ANQGSEA. The CDR3 has 14 residues. Trimming removed 6 bases at V and 5 bases at J, with 18 bases between. CDR3 sequence reads: CSVEKTWTRDTQYF. The CDR3 bases are TGCAGCGTCGAAAAGACATGGACTCGAGATACGCAGTATTTT.

V gene TRBV25-1 combines with J gene TRBJ2-7; unclear D gene. V dropped 5 bases and J dropped 1 base, with 12 bases sitting between them. Germline CDR1 is MGHDK and CDR2 is SYGVNS. The CDR3 consists of 14 residues. This chain's CDR3 is CASSIPDKSYEQYF. CDR3 nucleotides: TGTGCCAGCAGTATCCCCGACAAATCCTACGAGCAGTACTTC.

CDR3 sequence reads: CASSLGILAGEHEQFF. The CDR3 DNA sequence: TGCGCCAGCAGCTTGGGGATACTAGCGGGAGAGCATGAGCAGTTCTTC. The chain couples TRBV5-1 to TRBJ2-1; 11 bases match TRBD2. The ends lost 0 bases at V and 8 bases at J; junction bases unmatched: 7. Germline-derived CDR1 and CDR2 are SGHRS and YFSETQ. CDR3 size: 16 residues. The entire variable domain, with the rest obtained from reference TRBV5-1 and TRBJ2-1, is as follows: KAGVTQTPRYLIKTRGQQVTLSCSPISGHRSVSWYQQTPGQGLQFLFEYFSETQRNKGNFPGRFSGRQFSNSRSEMNVSTLELGDSALYLCASSLGILAGEHEQFFGPGTRLTVL.

Worth noting for this clonotype: A read error may produce the germline difference seen at one junction end. This chain connects TRBV20-1 to TRBJ2-1; D gene uncertain. The CDR3 extends over 13 amino acids. Germline V gene sequence: CDR1 DFQATT, CDR2 SNEGSKA (reference sequence). CDR3 DNA sequence: TGCAGTGCTAGCAGAAGCTCCTACAGTGAGCAGTTCTTC. This encodes CSASRSSYSEQFF.

This clonotype appeared a few times. The chain has TRBV7-2 and TRBJ2-5; 11 bases line up with TRBD2. The V segment lost 0 bases and the J segment 1 base; nucleotides outside the gene matches: 7. Germline loops: CDR1 SGHTA, CDR2 FQGNSA. The CDR3 length is 18 residues. The CDR3 nucleotides read TGTGCCAGCAGCTTAGCTTTAGCGGGAGGGTGGGGCCAAGAGACCCAGTACTTC. It yields the protein CASSLALAGGWGQETQYF.

The chain has TRBV5-1 and TRBJ2-1; possibly TRBD1 or TRBD2 for D (6 bases each). The CDR3 has 11 residues. The germline gives CDR1 SGHRS, CDR2 YFSETQ. Between the trimmed V and J ends, which lost 5 bases and 9 bases, there was a span of 9 bases. The CDR3 region is CASRRDIEQFF. CDR3 bases: TGCGCCAGCAGGCGGGACATTGAGCAGTTCTTC.

This clonotype has only a few counts. The V and J genes are TRBV3-1 and TRBJ2-3; the D gene is possibly TRBD2 (6 bases). The germline CDR1 and CDR2 sequences are LGHDT and YNNKEL (reference sequence). The germline V and J ends were trimmed by 3 bases and 0 bases, with 13 bases remaining between them. The CDR3 covers 16 residues. In nucleotides, the CDR3 is TGTGCCAGCAGCCATCGGAGGGCAGGGAGCACAGATACGCAGTATTTT. It encodes CASSHRRAGSTDTQYF.

This clonotype was picked up a small number of times. Here the CDR3 reads CSVMGLTSTDTQYF. The CDR3 nucleotides read TGCAGCGTTATGGGCTTAACTAGCACAGATACGCAGTATTTT. The chain uses TRBV29-1 and TRBJ2-3; D unresolved. V dropped 5 bases and J dropped 0 bases, with 12 bases sitting between them. The germline V gene has CDR1 SQVTM and CDR2 ANQGSEA. This CDR3 is 14 amino acids long.

This clonotype came up a few times. V gene TRBV4-1 combines with J gene TRBJ2-3, with D perhaps given as TRBD1 or TRBD2 (6 bases each). The CDR3 covers 14 residues. The germline gives CDR1 MGHRA, CDR2 YSYEKL. Trimming left V 1 base short and J 9 bases short, with 14 bases between. CDR3 nucleotide sequence: TGCGCCAGCAGCCAAGTTGGAGGGGGAGAGACGCAGTATTTT. It codes for CASSQVGGGETQYF.

The chain recombines TRBV4-1 with TRBJ2-3; perhaps D is TRBD1 or TRBD2 (5 bases each). V lost 1 base, J lost 0 bases, and 14 bases lay in between. Looked up from germline, CDR1 is MGHRA and CDR2 is YSYEKL. The CDR3 covers 17 residues. The CDR3 loop reads CASSQGMRGTSTDTQYF. The CDR3 coding sequence is TGCGCCAGCAGCCAAGGAATGAGGGGTACTAGCACAGATACGCAGTATTTT.

The chain has TRBV20-1 and TRBJ2-7, with D possibly called TRBD1 or TRBD2 (5 bases each). The CDR3 spans 16 residues. With 5 bases removed from V and 2 bases from J, the gap between germline ends came to 22 bases. Per germline, CDR1 DFQATT and CDR2 SNEGSKA (reference sequence). CDR3 protein: CSAYGGVGTATYEQYF. The CDR3 coding sequence is TGCAGTGCTTATGGGGGTGTGGGGACGGCTACCTACGAGCAGTACTTC.

The chain links TRBV4-1 to TRBJ1-1, with D perhaps matching TRBD1 (6 bases). V lost 2 bases and J 6 bases, leaving 25 bases between the germline ends. The CDR3 covers 18 residues. Germline values: CDR1 MGHRA, CDR2 YSYEKL. The CDR3 reads CASSQFPGAIAPDAEAFF. DNA for the CDR3: TGCGCCAGCAGCCAATTTCCAGGGGCGATAGCTCCGGACGCTGAAGCTTTCTTT.

This clonotype was seen only once. The gene calls are TRBV4-1 and TRBJ2-4; no reliable D call. V lost 8 bases, J lost 0 bases, and 8 bases lay in between. This CDR3 is built from 13 residues. CDR1 is MGHRA and CDR2 is YSYEKL in the germline V gene. CDR3 coding DNA: TGCGCCAGCGGTCCTATAGCCAAAAACATTCAGTACTTC. It encodes CASGPIAKNIQYF.

This rearrangement joins TRBV5-1 to TRBJ2-1, with 13 bases lining up with TRBD2. CDR3 length: 16 amino acids. V was pared by 4 bases and J by 7 bases, with 8 bases of the junction left unmatched. Per germline, CDR1 SGHRS and CDR2 YFSETQ. The CDR3 nucleotides are TGCGCCAGCAGCCCACGGACTAGCGGGAGTCCAAATGAGCAGTTCTTC. Translated, it gives CASSPRTSGSPNEQFF. The full variable domain, in which reference TRBV5-1 and TRBJ2-1 provide the parts outside the CDR3, is KAGVTQTPRYLIKTRGQQVTLSCSPISGHRSVSWYQQTPGQGLQFLFEYFSETQRNKGNFPGRFSGRQFSNSRSEMNVSTLELGDSALYLCASSPRTSGSPNEQFFGPGTRLTVL.

Turning to this clonotype: One base away lies a much larger clone, so this may be a sequencing read error. The chain couples TRBV27 to TRBJ2-1, with no clear D. The CDR3 spans 11 residues. CDR1 and CDR2 (germline): MNHEY, SMNVEV (reference sequence). The CDR3 DNA is TGTGCCGGCAGACTGGGCGATGAGCAGTTCTTC. Translating gives CAGRLGDEQFF.

CDR3: CASSNPPGTHNEQYF. The CDR3 bases are TGTGCCAGCAGCAATCCGCCTGGGACCCACAATGAGCAGTACTTC. The chain carries TRBV21-1 and TRBJ2-7; the listed D gene, TRBD1, was not tested against the DNA. TRBV21-1 is shown as a pseudogene. The CDR3 length is 15 residues.

The chain is built from TRBV20-1 and TRBJ2-1, with 8 bases matching TRBD2. Germline trimming cut 5 bases from V and 4 bases from J; bases unmatched to any gene: 10. The CDR3 runs to 15 residues. Per germline, CDR1 DFQATT and CDR2 SNEGSKA (reference sequence). CDR3 region: CSAGSGTFVYNEQFF. The CDR3 DNA follows: TGCAGTGCTGGTAGCGGGACCTTTGTGTACAATGAGCAGTTCTTC.